The 27 T cell receptor beta chains reported below all come from one sample, sequenced in a study of early T cells in non-severe SARS-CoV-2 infection. TCRdb fed the 5' RACE reads into MiXCR, producing one record per CDR3 protein. This table holds more than 90,000 distinct CDR3 sequences, 11% found once. Material: whole blood. The receptors here all came from an adult who was a healthcare worker with PCR-confirmed SARS-CoV-2 infection or an uninfected control (not recorded which).

This clonotype was observed a few times. The chain carries TRBV4-2 and TRBJ2-4; tentative D call: TRBD1 (6 bases). The CDR3 extends over 16 amino acids. V lost 0 bases and J 1 base, leaving 10 bases between the germline ends. Germline V gene data show CDR1 as LGHNA and CDR2 as YNFKEQ. CDR3 sequence (DNA): TGTGCCAGCAGCCAAGAAAATACAGGGGCCAAAAACATTCAGTACTTC. Residues: CASSQENTGAKNIQYF.

Ten or more counts support this clonotype. The chain combines TRBV29-1 with TRBJ1-2; TRBD1 is a possible D gene (5 bases). Germline V lookup: CDR1 SQVTM, CDR2 ANQGSEA. V lost 7 bases and J lost 7, with 10 bases in between. The CDR3 is 10 residues long. The CDR3 loop reads CSGNRRGYTF. The CDR3 DNA sequence: TGCAGCGGGAACAGGCGTGGCTACACCTTC.

The genes are TRBV5-1 and TRBJ2-2; no clear D. The V gene lost 0 bases and the J gene lost 0 bases, with 9 bases spanning the gap. The CDR3 has 16 residues. Germline V gene lookup returns CDR1 SGHRS and CDR2 YFSETQ. CDR3 nucleotide sequence: TGCGCCAGCAGCTTGGGCGCCGGTCCGAACACCGGGGAGCTGTTTTTT. Translating gives CASSLGAGPNTGELFF.

This clonotype appeared many times. The rearrangement links TRBV6-1 to TRBJ2-1, with a possible D match to TRBD2 (6 bases). V was shortened by 8 bases and J by 6 bases, with 26 bases between the two germline ends. CDR3 size: 17 residues. Germline values: CDR1 MNHNS, CDR2 SASEGT. Written as DNA, the CDR3 is TGTGCCAGCCTGCCGGGAGTCTACTCTCATTTAATCAATGAGCAGTTCTTC. Its protein is CASLPGVYSHLINEQFF.

This clonotype appeared many times. The chain employs TRBV12-3 or TRBV12-4 and TRBJ1-5, with TRBD1 identical over 8 bases. The CDR3 length is 16 residues. V lost 3 bases, J lost 1 base, and 5 bases stayed unmatched. The CDR3 bases are TGTGCCAGCAGTTTCGGACAGGGACGAAGCAATCAGCCCCAGCATTTT. This sequence encodes CASSFGQGRSNQPQHF.

This clonotype was observed a handful of times. The chain recombines TRBV7-2 with TRBJ2-3; 11 bases match TRBD2. In germline, CDR1 is SGHTA, CDR2 FQGNSA. This CDR3 has 14 residues. With 5 bases clipped from V and 5 bases from J, the junction kept 3 bases outside the gene matches. The CDR3 loop is CASSQGLAVDTQYF. DNA for the CDR3: TGTGCCAGCAGCCAGGGACTAGCGGTAGATACGCAGTATTTT.

As concerns this clonotype: This may stem from a read error, because a much larger clone lies one nucleotide away. The chain uses TRBV6-5 and TRBJ2-1, with D tentatively TRBD2 (5 bases). Germline CDR1 reads MNHEY; CDR2 reads SVGAGI. Trimming pared 0 bases from V and 7 bases from J, leaving 10 bases between. The CDR3 is made up of 14 amino acids. The CDR3 DNA reads TGTGCCAGCAGTTACTCTACTAGATTGAATGAGCAGTTCTTC. Encoded protein: CASSYSTRLNEQFF.

This clonotype was seen repeatedly, ten times or more. This sequence joins TRBV11-2 and TRBJ1-1, with D tentatively TRBD1 (5 bases). The CDR3 is 16 residues long. The V gene lost 1 base and the J gene lost 1 base, with 13 bases spanning the gap. From germline, CDR1 is SGHAT and CDR2 FQNNGV. The CDR3 loop is CASSLATGPRNTEAFF. For the CDR3, the DNA is TGTGCCAGCAGCTTAGCGACGGGACCTAGGAACACTGAAGCTTTCTTT.

This clonotype showed up just a few times. The chain joins TRBV7-3 to TRBJ2-3, with 11 bases that match TRBD2. The CDR3 covers 16 residues. The V segment lost 1 base and the J segment 2 bases; nucleotides outside the gene matches: 2. Per germline, CDR1 SGHTA and CDR2 FQGTGA. As DNA, the CDR3 is TGTGCCAGCAGCTTAATAGCGGGGGGGTCCACAGATACGCAGTATTTT. This codes for CASSLIAGGSTDTQYF. The complete variable domain, with remaining parts taken from reference TRBV7-3 and TRBJ2-3, reads GAGVSQTPSNKVTEKGKYVELRCDPISGHTALYWYRQSLGQGPEFLIYFQGTGAADDSGLPNDRFFAVRPEGSVSTLKIQRTERGDSAVYLCASSLIAGGSTDTQYFGPGTRLTVL.

The chain links TRBV11-1 to TRBJ2-3; D assignment may be TRBD1 or TRBD2 (5 bases each). V lost 5 bases, J lost 3 bases, and 18 bases lay in between. CDR3 length: 16 residues. From germline, CDR1 is SGHAT and CDR2 FQDESV (reference sequence). CDR3 sequence (DNA): TGTGCCAGCAGCCATCGCCGGGACCTTGGGACAGATACGCAGTATTTT. This encodes CASSHRRDLGTDTQYF.

This clonotype has ten or more counts. The chain combines TRBV7-6 with TRBJ2-3; D is perhaps TRBD2 (7 bases). V was clipped by 5 bases and J by 3 bases, with 24 bases between them. This CDR3 has 18 amino acids. The V gene's germline CDR1 is SGHVS and CDR2 FNYEAQ. The CDR3 loop is CASSQTAERGAVTDTQYF. CDR3 nucleotide sequence: TGTGCCAGCAGCCAAACCGCCGAACGGGGGGCCGTAACAGATACGCAGTATTTT.

This sequence joins TRBV10-3 and TRBJ2-5; D is unclear. The CDR3 has 17 amino acids. Trimming removed 0 bases from V and 1 base from J, with 15 bases in between. Germline assignment: CDR1 ENHRY and CDR2 SYGVKD. In DNA form, the CDR3 reads TGTGCCATCAGTGAGTCGACCGGCCAAAGTGCCCAAGAGACCCAGTACTTC. Translation: CAISESTGQSAQETQYF.

The chain combines TRBV6-5 with TRBJ1-2; maybe TRBD1 (6 bases). Germline V CDR1 and CDR2: MNHEY, SVGAGI. The CDR3 covers 13 residues. Trimming took 5 bases from V and 2 from J, leaving 9 bases between them. CDR3 coding DNA: TGTGCCAGCAGTCCACAGGGAAACTATGGCTACACCTTC. Translated, it gives CASSPQGNYGYTF.

The chain uses TRBV5-1 and TRBJ2-7; D gene unclear. The germline V and J ends were trimmed by 0 bases and 4 bases, with 5 bases remaining between them. Germline CDR1 is SGHRS and CDR2 is YFSETQ. CDR3 length: 12 amino acids. In DNA form, the CDR3 reads TGCGCCAGCAGCTTGGAGAAATACGAGCAGTACTTC. Translation gives CASSLEKYEQYF. Variable domain in full (rest from reference TRBV5-1 and TRBJ2-7): KAGVTQTPRYLIKTRGQQVTLSCSPISGHRSVSWYQQTPGQGLQFLFEYFSETQRNKGNFPGRFSGRQFSNSRSEMNVSTLELGDSALYLCASSLEKYEQYFGPGTRLTVT.

In its sample, this clonotype was seen many times. This rearrangement joins TRBV5-1 to TRBJ1-2, with D tentatively TRBD1 (5 bases). Per germline, CDR1 SGHRS and CDR2 YFSETQ. The CDR3 extends over 14 amino acids. Trimming took off 4 bases at V and 6 bases at J, with 16 bases between the two ends. Here the CDR3 reads CASSRRDPKDGYTF. DNA of the CDR3: TGCGCCAGCAGCAGGAGGGACCCGAAGGATGGCTACACCTTC.

This clonotype was detected a few times. V and J are TRBV5-1 and TRBJ2-2; TRBD2 matches at 14 bases. The CDR3 has 17 residues. The V and J ends lost 2 bases and 4 bases, in that order; junction bases with no gene match: 4. The germline CDR1 and CDR2 sequences are SGHRS and YFSETQ. The CDR3 sequence is CASSLKTSGRATGELFF. As DNA, the CDR3 is TGCGCCAGCAGCTTAAAGACTAGCGGGAGGGCCACCGGGGAGCTGTTTTTT.

The chain is built from TRBV30 and TRBJ2-2; weak D call: TRBD1 (5 bases). The CDR3 extends over 13 amino acids. Germline values: CDR1 GTSNPN, CDR2 SVGIG (reference sequence). Trimming pared 4 bases from V and 4 bases from J, leaving 10 bases between. In DNA form, the CDR3 reads TGTGCCTGGACCCGCCAGGGCACCGGGGAGCTGTTTTTT. Its translation is CAWTRQGTGELFF.

The chain joins TRBV7-6 to TRBJ1-1; the D gene is possibly TRBD1 (6 bases). The CDR3 is 14 residues long. In germline, CDR1 is SGHVS, CDR2 FNYEAQ. The V end was cut by 6 bases, the J end by 1 base, with 12 bases between. This CDR3 is CASSTGHQNTEAFF. The CDR3 DNA follows: TGTGCCAGCAGTACGGGACACCAGAACACTGAAGCTTTCTTT.

The chain carries TRBV20-1 and TRBJ1-5; TRBD1 is a possible D gene (5 bases). The length of the CDR3 is 13 residues. Germline-derived CDR1 and CDR2 are DFQATT and SNEGSKA (reference sequence). Trimming stripped 0 bases from V and 3 bases from J, with 6 bases between. This CDR3 is CSAREGVNQPQHF. The DNA for the CDR3 is TGCAGTGCTAGAGAGGGGGTCAATCAGCCCCAGCATTTT.

V and J are TRBV29-1 and TRBJ2-3; TRBD2 matches 8 bases. V shed 8 bases, J shed 5 bases, and the junction held 12 bases outside the gene matches. Per the germline V gene, CDR1 is SQVTM and CDR2 is ANQGSEA. The length of the CDR3 is 14 residues. CDR3 DNA: TGCAGCTTCCACGCGGCGGGAGGTGGAGATACGCAGTATTTT. It encodes CSFHAAGGGDTQYF.

This clonotype has more than one count but fewer than ten. The chain couples TRBV19 to TRBJ1-1, with 8 nucleotides matching TRBD1. Losses at the gene ends were 6 bases for V and 1 base for J; bases not matched to a gene: 7. The germline V gene encodes CDR1 LNHDA and CDR2 SQIVND (reference sequence). This CDR3 has 15 amino acids. The CDR3 coding sequence is TGTGCCAGTAGAACAGGGGGGAGTGGGAACACTGAAGCTTTCTTT. Protein sequence: CASRTGGSGNTEAFF.

This clonotype showed up many times. The rearrangement joins TRBV9 to TRBJ1-3; D is ambiguous. The CDR3 consists of 16 residues. Germline V gives CDR1 SGDLS, CDR2 YYNGEE. Between the trimmed V and J ends, which lost 0 bases and 0 bases, there was a span of 10 bases. As DNA, the CDR3 is TGTGCCAGCAGCGTAGGGTCGGTAAGCTCTGGAAACACCATATATTTT. This encodes CASSVGSVSSGNTIYF. Together with reference TRBV9 and TRBJ1-3, the CDR3 gives the full variable domain: DSGVTQTPKHLITATGQRVTLRCSPRSGDLSVYWYQQSLDQGLQFLIQYYNGEERAKGNILERFSAQQFPDLHSELNLSSLELGDSALYFCASSVGSVSSGNTIYFGEGSWLTVV.

Ten or more counts support this clonotype. CDR3 coding DNA: TGTGCCAGTGGAGACAGGCCACTCAATCAGCCCCAGCATTTT. Amino acids: CASGDRPLNQPQHF. This chain joins TRBV19 and TRBJ1-5; D perhaps matches TRBD1 (6 bases). CDR1 and CDR2 (germline): LNHDA, SQIVND (reference sequence). The CDR3 covers 14 residues. Trimming removed 8 bases at V and 3 bases at J, with 14 bases between.

This clonotype occurred a few times. The chain combines TRBV29-1 with TRBJ1-1; D not resolved. Trimming cost V 3 bases and J 1 base, with 12 bases left between them. The CDR3 covers 14 residues. Per the germline V gene, CDR1 is SQVTM and CDR2 is ANQGSEA. The CDR3 is CSVEARGANTEAFF. DNA of the CDR3: TGCAGCGTTGAGGCCCGGGGAGCGAACACTGAAGCTTTCTTT.

This chain connects TRBV5-8 to TRBJ2-3; D is unclear. The germline V gene has CDR1 SGHTS and CDR2 YDEGEE. Trimming took 4 bases from V and 4 from J, leaving 7 bases between them. The CDR3 is made up of 12 amino acids. The CDR3 loop is CASSNEADTQYF. The DNA for the CDR3 is TGTGCCAGCAGCAACGAGGCAGATACGCAGTATTTT.

This clonotype was counted once. The rearrangement joins TRBV5-1 to TRBJ2-5; 7 nucleotides align to TRBD1. The germline gives CDR1 SGHRS, CDR2 YFSETQ. With V trimmed by 0 bases and J by 4 bases, 3 bases remained unmatched. The length of the CDR3 is 14 residues. Here the CDR3 DNA reads TGCGCCAGCAGCTTGGATACAGGGGTAGAGACCCAGTACTTC. It yields the protein CASSLDTGVETQYF.

This clonotype has more than one count but fewer than ten. V is TRBV4-2 and J is TRBJ1-5; 7 nucleotides agree with TRBD1. The CDR3 covers 15 residues. In germline, CDR1 is LGHNA, CDR2 YNFKEQ. Trimming took 2 bases from V and 9 from J; bases not matched to a gene: 10. Written as DNA, the CDR3 is TGTGCCAGCAGCCAACCTGGACAGGCGGGACGGCCCCAGCATTTT. Translated, it gives CASSQPGQAGRPQHF.